This is a list of T cell receptor beta chains from one sample in a study of cytomegalovirus exposure and HLA in healthy donors. Generated by immunoSEQ multiplex PCR, the TCRdb table keeps only in-frame clones and is missing some. The sample consists of about 160,000 clones, approximately 80% of them appearing once. Material for sequencing was PBMCs. All receptors derive from a male donor in good health and CMV-seropositive. The CDR3 runs from the conserved cysteine through the conserved F or W. The D gene is left open where the match is weak. Size is omitted from some rows. Given values are once, few, many or a class for expanded clones.

clone size,J gene,V gene,D gene,CDR3 protein,CDR3 DNA
NA,TRBJ1-4,TRBV28,NA,CASSYRGGPTNEKLFF,TGTGCCAGCAGTTACCGGGGGGGGCCAACTAATGAAAAACTGTTTTTT
NA,TRBJ2-7,TRBV7-8,NA,CASSLLGGEQYF,TGTGCCAGCAGCCTCCTCGGGGGCGAGCAGTACTTC
NA,TRBJ2-5,TRBV5-1,TRBD2,CASSLVRGNQETQYF,TGCGCCAGCAGCTTGGTGCGGGGGAACCAAGAGACCCAGTACTTC
NA,TRBJ2-5,TRBV18,TRBD1,CASSPGGTGVYF,TGTGCCAGCTCACCAGGAGGGACAGGGGTCTACTTC
NA,TRBJ1-2,TRBV18,NA,CASSPRGNGDYGYTF,TGTGCCAGCTCACCACGGGGAAACGGGGACTATGGCTACACCTTC
few,TRBJ1-5,TRBV9,NA,CASSVEPGLNQPQHF,TGTGCCAGCAGCGTAGAACCAGGCCTCAATCAGCCCCAGCATTTT
NA,TRBJ2-4,TRBV10-1,NA,CASSETQGGYIQYF,TGCGCCAGCAGTGAGACGCAGGGAGGATACATTCAGTACTTC
once,TRBJ2-1,TRBV30,TRBD2,CAWSSSRTSGSWNEQFF,TGTGCCTGGAGTAGCTCAAGGACTAGCGGGAGTTGGAATGAGCAGTTCTTC
once,TRBJ2-3,TRBV28,TRBD1,CASSFDRGTDTQYF,TGTGCCAGCAGCTTCGACAGGGGCACAGATACGCAGTATTTT
NA,TRBJ1-1,TRBV5-4,TRBD1,CASSSRAPTGRYEAFF,TGTGCCAGCAGCTCCCGAGCCCCGACAGGGCGTTATGAAGCTTTCTTT
NA,TRBJ2-7,TRBV7-7,TRBD1,CASSRDRANEQYF,TGTGCCAGCAGCCGGGACAGGGCTAACGAGCAGTACTTC
once,TRBJ2-7,TRBV6-1,NA,CASSEFRESYEQYF,TGTGCCAGCAGTGAATTTAGGGAGTCCTACGAGCAGTACTTC
NA,TRBJ2-7,TRBV28,TRBD2,CASSSLAGEGEQYF,TGTGCCAGCAGTAGCCTAGCGGGAGAGGGTGAGCAGTACTTC